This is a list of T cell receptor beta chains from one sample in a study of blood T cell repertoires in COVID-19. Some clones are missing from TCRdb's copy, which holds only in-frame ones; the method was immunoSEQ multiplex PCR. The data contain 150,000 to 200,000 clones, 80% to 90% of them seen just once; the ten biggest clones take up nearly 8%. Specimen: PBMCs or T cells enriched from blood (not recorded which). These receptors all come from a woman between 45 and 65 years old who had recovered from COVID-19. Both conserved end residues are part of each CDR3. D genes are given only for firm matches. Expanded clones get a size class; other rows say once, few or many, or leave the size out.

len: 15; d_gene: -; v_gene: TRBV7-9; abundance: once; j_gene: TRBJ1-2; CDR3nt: TGTGCCAGCAGCTTAGCGAGGCAGGGCCAGGGGGGCTACACCTTC; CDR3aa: CASSLARQGQGGYTF
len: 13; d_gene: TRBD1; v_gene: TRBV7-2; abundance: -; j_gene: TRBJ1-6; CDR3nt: TGTGCCAGCAGCCTAGGACAGGTGGCACCCCTCCACTTT; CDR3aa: CASSLGQVAPLHF
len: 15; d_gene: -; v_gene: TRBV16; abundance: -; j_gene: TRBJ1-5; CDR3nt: TGTGCCAGCAGCCTAAGGGAGGGAGGGCTCCAGCCCCAGCATTTT; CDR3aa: CASSLREGGLQPQHF
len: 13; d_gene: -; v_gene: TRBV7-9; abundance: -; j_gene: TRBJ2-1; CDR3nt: TGTGCCAGCAGCTCGACAGTTCGGTATGAGCAGTTCTTC; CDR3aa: CASSSTVRYEQFF
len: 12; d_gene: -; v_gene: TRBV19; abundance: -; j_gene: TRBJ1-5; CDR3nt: TGTGCCAGTAACCAGTTCAATCAGCCCCAGCATTTT; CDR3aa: CASNQFNQPQHF
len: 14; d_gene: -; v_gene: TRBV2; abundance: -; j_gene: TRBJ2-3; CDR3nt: TGTGCCAGCAGTGTTCACTCCTCCACAGATACGCAGTATTTT; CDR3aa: CASSVHSSTDTQYF
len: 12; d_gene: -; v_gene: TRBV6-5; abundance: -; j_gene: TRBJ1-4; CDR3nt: TGTGCCACCAAGAGATCTGGTGAAAAACTGTTTTTT; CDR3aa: CATKRSGEKLFF
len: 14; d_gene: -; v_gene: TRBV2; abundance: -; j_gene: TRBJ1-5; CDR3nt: TGTGCCAGCAGTGGGCAGGGGAGCAATCAGCCCCAGCATTTT; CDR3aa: CASSGQGSNQPQHF
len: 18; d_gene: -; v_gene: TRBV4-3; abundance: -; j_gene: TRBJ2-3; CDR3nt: TGCGCCAGCAGCCAAGATCCAAACGACAGGGACTTTAAAGATACGCAGTATTTT; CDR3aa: CASSQDPNDRDFKDTQYF
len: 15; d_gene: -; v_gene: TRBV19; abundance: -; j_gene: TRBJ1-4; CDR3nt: TGTGCCAGTAGTATGAGCCAGGGCTCTAATGAAAAACTGTTTTTT; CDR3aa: CASSMSQGSNEKLFF
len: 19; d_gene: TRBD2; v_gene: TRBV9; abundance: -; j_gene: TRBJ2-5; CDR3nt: TGTGCCAGCAGCGCAGACCATGGGACTAGCGGGGGCCTCCAAGAGACCCAGTACTTC; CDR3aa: CASSADHGTSGGLQETQYF